This entry concerns a single TCR beta chain. Its antigen is currently not known. Base qualities are not recorded, but no much larger clone differs from it by a single base. These data are taken from a study of identical twins (dated by TCRdb to the mid-2010s). About the study as a whole: To test whether fetal clonotypes persist, the study used deep sequencing on TCR alpha and beta repertoires from monozygotic twins, unrelated adults of various ages, and cord blood. To rule out contamination, replicate twin experiments were performed at different times with different library preparation protocols. Study-level results and caveats: In beta out-of-frame sequences, excess twin sharing was weaker, because having fewer shared sequences lowered the signal-to-noise ratio. Because the same donors could not be followed over many years, the conclusions relied on cross-sectional statistical analysis. Abundant cord blood beta clonotypes had fewer insertions, young adult naive repertoires showed a similar but weaker trend, and memory repertoires showed no such trend. Invariant T cells such as MAIT and iNKT could partly confound zero-insertion analyses, though diverse VJ usage argued against this for most clonotypes. In monozygotic twins, recombination models systematically underestimated out-of-frame TCR alpha sharing, but the models matched the sharing seen between unrelated individuals. Compared with coincidental sharing between unrelated individuals, an excess of low generation-probability sequences was observed among out-of-frame TCR alpha sequences shared between twins.

Per the germline V gene, SQVTM is the CDR1 and ANQGSEA is the CDR2. Compared with germline, V lacks 8 bases and J lacks 4 bases; bases without a gene match: 8. The CDR3 runs 14 amino acids, cysteine and phenylalanine included. Only CDR3 DNA remains: 42 bases, in frame from the first base. Every donor in the study was a healthy Caucasian. Three pairs of female monozygotic twins, all aged 18 to 29 years, were included in the twin cohort. Positive isolation kits from Invitrogen were used to isolate the CD4+ and CD8+ T cell populations. The receptor library was made with 5' RACE. The reads were generated on an Illumina HiSeq 2000. A universal primer binding site was introduced by template switching, and a unique molecular identifier was present in the final cDNA, enabling accurate counting of TCR cDNA molecules. Specific primers in the conserved constant-segment region were used to synthesize first-strand cDNA for TCR alpha and beta chains. To control for contamination, each cDNA library was double barcoded with a SMART-Mk sample barcode plus Illumina barcodes. Two successive PCR steps introduced TruSeq adapter sequences along with Illumina sample barcodes. The Illumina HiSeq platform was used with custom primers to sequence TCR alpha and beta cDNA libraries. As for the authors' bioinformatics: MiGEC was used to process raw reads and extract unique molecular identifiers, and MiXCR was used to find CDR3 positions. For each individual, recombination models were inferred using an EM algorithm with the repgenHMM and IGoR tools. Shared clonotype analysis was performed with the tcR package in R, normalizing sharing by the product of cloneset sizes. Out-of-frame nonproductive sequences were analyzed to study raw recombination free of thymic and clonal selection effects. The raw public data were reprocessed by TCRdb itself: fastp quality trimming at Q25, MiXCR clonotype calling, in-frame beta chains only. Rows matching on CDR3 protein sequence are summarized as one entry with the most common DNA and genes. The V and J calls were not made by the authors but by TCRdb's processing. In all, the sample holds 540,000 or so distinct CDR3 sequences, and around 24% of those were seen once. The top ten constitute 0.4% to 0.6% of the sample.

A further study also used this sample, focusing on yellow fever vaccine responses in identical twins. As the second paper documents: The T cell response to vaccination in identical twins was reported by the authors to appear partly convergent and partly personalized. In the study, vaccine-responding T cell clones were precisely tracked in identical twins.

Sequenced: CD4+ T cells sorted from blood. The source of this sequence is a woman aged 18-30 years in good health. Rearrangement joined TRBV29-1 to TRBJ2-2; 9 bases in between match TRBD2. For the CDR3, the sequence is CSIRAGGFTGELFF. The DNA sequence is as follows: TGCAGCATAAGAGCGGGGGGATTCACCGGGGAGCTGTTTTTT.